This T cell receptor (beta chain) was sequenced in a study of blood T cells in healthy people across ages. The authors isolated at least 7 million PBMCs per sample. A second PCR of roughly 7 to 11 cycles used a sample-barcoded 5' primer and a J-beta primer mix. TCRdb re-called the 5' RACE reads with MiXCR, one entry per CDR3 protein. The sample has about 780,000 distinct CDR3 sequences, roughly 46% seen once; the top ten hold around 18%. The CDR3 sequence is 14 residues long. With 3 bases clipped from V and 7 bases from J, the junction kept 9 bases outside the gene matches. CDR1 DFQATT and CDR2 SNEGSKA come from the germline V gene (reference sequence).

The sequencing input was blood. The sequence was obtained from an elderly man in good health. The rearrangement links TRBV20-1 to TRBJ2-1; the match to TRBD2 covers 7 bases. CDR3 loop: CSASHLPGGNEQFF. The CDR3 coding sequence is TGCAGTGCTAGCCACCTACCCGGGGGGAATGAGCAGTTCTTC.